This T cell receptor beta chain was sequenced during a study of blood T cells in healthy people across ages. Total RNA extracted from each sample amounted to at least 5 micrograms. Study-level findings and limits: Naive and antigen-experienced cells were not separated, limiting conclusive comparison. While age rose, TCR beta diversity per million T cells dropped in a roughly linear way.

Germline V gene lookup returns CDR1 DFQATT and CDR2 SNEGSKA (reference sequence). J gave up 4 bases and V 2 bases, and 11 bases lay outside the gene matches. This CDR3 region has 15 residues. To note about this clonotype: Its specificity is not known.

Together with a sample-barcoded 5' primer, a J-beta primer mix was included in a second PCR lasting 7 to 11 cycles. Every sample gave at least 2.5 million paired-end reads containing CDR3. TCRdb processed the 5' RACE reads anew with MiXCR; each CDR3 protein has one entry. The sample lists roughly 1.6 million distinct CDR3 sequences; roughly 32% were seen once. The rearrangement joins TRBV20-1 to TRBJ2-7; 7 bases match TRBD2. Sequenced: blood. The clonotype was recovered from a woman in her thirties in good health. Here the CDR3 DNA reads TGCAGTGCTAGACAACTAGCGACGAGGGTTTACGAGCAGTACTTC. Translated, it gives CSARQLATRVYEQYF.